The 17 T cell receptor beta chains below come from one sample, sequenced in a study of prognosis after radiotherapy for stage I lung cancer. Template was genomic DNA; TCR beta CDR3 amplified in two multiplex PCR rounds. Individual primers that were specific to each TRBV and TRBJ gene served in first-round PCR. TCRdb fed the multiplex PCR reads into MiXCR, producing one record per CDR3 protein. The sample records fewer than 50,000 distinct CDR3 sequences, around a quarter being singletons. Source: PBMCs, taken before or after stereotactic body radiation therapy (not recorded which). Every receptor here comes from a donor aged 50 or older with non-small cell lung cancer.

The sample holds a few counts of this clonotype. A much larger clone sits a single nucleotide away, making a read error possible. The CDR3 does not close with the conserved phenylalanine or tryptophan, likely indicating a read error. This chain uses TRBV3-1 with TRBJ2-1; 8 bases are shared with TRBD2. Germline trimming cut 3 bases from V and 1 base from J; bases unmatched to any gene: 8. The CDR3 sequence is 17 residues long. Germline V lookup: CDR1 LGHDT, CDR2 YNNKEL (reference sequence). CDR3 sequence: CASSQDTAGASYNEQFL. The CDR3 DNA is TGTGCCAGCAGCCAGGACACAGCGGGGGCTTCCTACAATGAGCAGTTCCTC.

By proportion, this clonotype is medium-sized. The genes are TRBV20-1 and TRBJ2-7, with D hard to call. This CDR3 is built from 14 residues. Trimming removed 5 bases from V and 4 bases from J, with 18 bases in between. Germline V gene sequence: CDR1 DFQATT, CDR2 SNEGSKA (reference sequence). CDR3 amino acids: CSARPDGPGYEQYF. The CDR3 DNA sequence: TGCAGTGCTCGCCCAGACGGCCCTGGTTACGAGCAGTACTTC.

Many counts were recorded for this clonotype. The CDR3 spells CASSPHTGVADEQYF. As DNA, the CDR3 is TGTGCCAGCAGCCCTCATACAGGGGTGGCGGACGAGCAGTACTTC. This rearrangement joins TRBV3-1 to TRBJ2-7; TRBD1 agrees at 7 bases. The CDR3 extends over 15 amino acids. Per germline, CDR1 LGHDT and CDR2 YNNKEL (reference sequence). V lost 4 bases to trimming and J lost 5 bases; unmatched junction nucleotides: 11.

The chain employs TRBV19 and TRBJ2-2, with a possible D match to TRBD2 (6 bases). CDR1 and CDR2 from the germline V gene are LNHDA and SQIVND (reference sequence). V was trimmed by 9 bases and J by 4 bases, leaving 24 bases between them. The CDR3 extends over 17 amino acids. CDR3 residues: CASTPASSGASTGELFF. The CDR3 nucleotides are TGTGCCAGCACACCGGCAAGCTCGGGAGCGAGCACCGGGGAGCTGTTTTTT.

At least ten counts were recorded for this clonotype. The chain combines TRBV7-9 with TRBJ1-2; 7 bases line up with TRBD1. Trimming at V came to 3 bases and at J to 8 bases, leaving 15 bases not matched to a gene. CDR3 size: 16 residues. Germline loops: CDR1 SEHNR, CDR2 FQNEAQ (reference sequence). CDR3 sequence: CASSFASGTASSGYTF. DNA of the CDR3: TGTGCCAGCAGCTTTGCTTCCGGGACAGCCTCAAGCGGCTACACCTTC.

The rearrangement links TRBV6-2 or TRBV6-3 to TRBJ2-1, with D possibly TRBD2 on 5 matching bases. Germline values: CDR1 MNHEY, CDR2 SVGEGT. Trimming took off 7 bases at V and 3 bases at J, with 16 bases between the two ends. There are 15 residues in the CDR3. The CDR3 here is CASIKVRGIYNEQFF. In DNA, the CDR3 is TGTGCCAGCATCAAGGTTCGGGGAATCTACAATGAGCAGTTCTTC.

This clonotype was recorded at least ten times. V and J are TRBV2 and TRBJ2-5; 9 bases match TRBD1. Germline V CDR1 and CDR2: SNHLY, FYNNEI. The CDR3 is made up of 13 amino acids. The junction had 5 bases not matched to a gene; V was cut back by 8 bases and J by 4 bases. CDR3 region: CASGTGRPETQYF. The DNA for the CDR3 is TGTGCCAGCGGGACAGGGAGGCCAGAGACCCAGTACTTC.

This clonotype was recorded at least ten times. The chain employs TRBV20-1 and TRBJ2-1; 10 bases align to TRBD2. This CDR3 spans 17 amino acids. CDR1 is DFQATT and CDR2 is SNEGSKA in the germline V gene (reference sequence). Trimming at V came to 4 bases and at J to 6 bases, leaving 15 bases not matched to a gene. The CDR3 sequence: CSANPILAGVSGNEQFF. The CDR3, as DNA: TGCAGTGCTAACCCCATCCTAGCGGGAGTGAGCGGCAATGAGCAGTTCTTC.

This clonotype was seen ten or more times. V is TRBV4-1 and J is TRBJ2-7; 12 positions agree with TRBD1. The ends lost 2 bases at V and 3 bases at J; junction bases unmatched: 8. The CDR3 spans 17 residues. Germline CDR1 reads MGHRA; CDR2 reads YSYEKL. CDR3 sequence: CASSQFHGTGGDYEQYF. CDR3 bases: TGCGCCAGCAGCCAATTCCACGGGACAGGGGGCGACTACGAGCAGTACTTC.

A note on this clonotype: One junction end does not reproduce the germline sequence, and a read error may be involved. The V and J genes are TRBV15 and TRBJ1-2, with D uncertain. This CDR3 comprises 13 residues. Germline-derived CDR1 and CDR2 are LNHNV and YYDKDF (reference sequence). As DNA, the CDR3 is TGTGCCACCATCAGAACGCTAGGTGGGGGCTACACCTTC. Encoded protein: CATIRTLGGGYTF.

The genes are TRBV4-2 and TRBJ1-1, with TRBD1 matching 9 bases. This CDR3 contains 15 residues. V lost 3 bases, J lost 6 bases, and 8 bases stayed unmatched. The germline CDR1 and CDR2 sequences are LGHNA and YNFKEQ. In nucleotides, the CDR3 is TGTGCCAGCAGCCAGGGACAGGGTGTGTTCTCTGAAGCTTTCTTT. Translation gives CASSQGQGVFSEAFF.

This clonotype was seen at least ten times. This chain links TRBV11-1 with TRBJ2-4; D is uncertain. V gave up 5 bases and J gave up 0 bases, with 8 bases separating them. In germline, CDR1 is SGHAT, CDR2 FQDESV (reference sequence). The CDR3 is 14 amino acids. Here the CDR3 DNA reads TGTGCCAGCAGCCCAGATAGAGCCAAAAACATTCAGTACTTC. This encodes CASSPDRAKNIQYF. Together with reference TRBV11-1 and TRBJ2-4, the CDR3 gives the full variable domain: EAEVAQSPRYKITEKSQAVAFWCDPISGHATLYWYRQILGQGPELLVQFQDESVVDDSQLPKDRFSAERLKGVDSTLKIQPAELGDSAMYLCASSPDRAKNIQYFGAGTRLSVL.

To note about this clonotype: A much larger clone differs from this one at a single base, so this may be a read error. The rearrangement joins TRBV6-1 to TRBJ1-5; no clear D gene. CDR1 is MNHNS and CDR2 is SASEGT in the germline V gene. CDR3 length: 13 amino acids. V was trimmed by 5 bases and J by 7 bases, leaving 12 bases between them. The CDR3 protein is CASSISVVQPQHF. The CDR3 DNA is TGTGCCAGCAGTATATCGGTGGTCCAGCCCCAGCATTTT.

This clonotype appeared many times. This chain's CDR3 is CASSPNNEQFF. The CDR3 DNA follows: TGTGCCAGCAGCCCAAACAATGAGCAGTTCTTC. The V and J genes are TRBV5-8 and TRBJ2-1; D is undetermined. This CDR3 region has 11 residues. V was cut by 4 bases and J by 5 bases, with 4 bases left in between. CDR1 is SGHTS and CDR2 is YDEGEE in the germline V gene. Full variable domain (rest looked up from reference TRBV5-8 and TRBJ2-1): EAGVTQSPTHLIKTRGQQATLRCSPISGHTSVYWYQQALGLGLQFLLWYDEGEERNRGNFPPRFSGRQFPNYSSELNVNALELEDSALYLCASSPNNEQFFGPGTRLTVL.

Ten or more counts support this clonotype. This chain connects TRBV2 to TRBJ2-7, with D possibly matching TRBD1 (6 bases). CDR3 length equals 14 residues. V lost 6 bases and J lost 2, with 14 bases in between. Germline-derived CDR1 and CDR2 are SNHLY and FYNNEI. CDR3 residues: CASSVQGITYEQYF. CDR3 bases: TGTGCCAGCAGCGTACAGGGTATTACCTACGAGCAGTACTTC.

This clonotype occurred many times. The chain combines TRBV5-1 with TRBJ1-3; TRBD1 agrees at 7 bases. CDR1 SGHRS and CDR2 YFSETQ come from the germline V gene. There are 17 residues in the CDR3. The V gene end was trimmed by 4 bases and the J gene end by 0 bases; junction bases not matched to a gene: 10. As DNA, the CDR3 is TGCGCCAGCAGCCAATCCGGGACAGCGACCTCTGGAAACACCATATATTTT. It codes for CASSQSGTATSGNTIYF.

This clonotype was counted at least ten times. The chain employs TRBV5-1 and TRBJ1-6; no reliable D call. Trimming pared 0 bases from V and 0 bases from J, leaving 4 bases between. Per the germline V gene, CDR1 is SGHRS and CDR2 is YFSETQ. This CDR3 is built from 15 residues. CDR3 residues: CASSLGISYNSPLHF. The CDR3 nucleotides are TGCGCCAGCAGCTTGGGCATCTCCTATAATTCACCCCTCCACTTT.